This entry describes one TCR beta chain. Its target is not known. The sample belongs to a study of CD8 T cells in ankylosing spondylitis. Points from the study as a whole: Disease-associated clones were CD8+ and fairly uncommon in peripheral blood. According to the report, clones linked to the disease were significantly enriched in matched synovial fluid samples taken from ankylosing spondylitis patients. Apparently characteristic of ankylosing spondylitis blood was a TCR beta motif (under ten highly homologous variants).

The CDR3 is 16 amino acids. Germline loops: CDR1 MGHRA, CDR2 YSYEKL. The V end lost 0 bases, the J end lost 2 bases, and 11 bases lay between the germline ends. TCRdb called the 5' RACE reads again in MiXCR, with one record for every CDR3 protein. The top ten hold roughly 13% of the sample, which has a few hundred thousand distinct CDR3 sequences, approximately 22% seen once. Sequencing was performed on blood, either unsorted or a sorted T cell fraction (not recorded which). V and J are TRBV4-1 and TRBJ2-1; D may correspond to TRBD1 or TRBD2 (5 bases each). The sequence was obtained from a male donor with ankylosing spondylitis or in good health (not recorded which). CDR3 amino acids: CASSQDPGPTYNEQFF. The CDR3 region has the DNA TGCGCCAGCAGCCAAGATCCGGGGCCAACCTACAATGAGCAGTTCTTC.